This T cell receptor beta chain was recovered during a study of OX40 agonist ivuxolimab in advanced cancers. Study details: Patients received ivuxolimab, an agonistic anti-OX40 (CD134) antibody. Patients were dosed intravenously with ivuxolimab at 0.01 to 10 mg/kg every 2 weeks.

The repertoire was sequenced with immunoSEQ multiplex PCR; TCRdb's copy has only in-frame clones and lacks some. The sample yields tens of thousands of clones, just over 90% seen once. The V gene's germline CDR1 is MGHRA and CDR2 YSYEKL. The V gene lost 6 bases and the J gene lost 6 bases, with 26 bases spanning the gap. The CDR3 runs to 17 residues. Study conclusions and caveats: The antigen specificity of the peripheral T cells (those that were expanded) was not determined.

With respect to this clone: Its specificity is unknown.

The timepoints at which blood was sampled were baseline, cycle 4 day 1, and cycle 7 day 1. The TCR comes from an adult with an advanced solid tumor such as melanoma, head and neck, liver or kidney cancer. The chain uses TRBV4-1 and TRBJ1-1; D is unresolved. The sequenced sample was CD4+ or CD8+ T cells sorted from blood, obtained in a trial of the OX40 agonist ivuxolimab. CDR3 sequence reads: CASRPSTREPESAEAFF. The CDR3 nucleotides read TGCGCCAGCAGACCTTCGACCCGGGAGCCGGAGAGCGCTGAAGCTTTCTTT.